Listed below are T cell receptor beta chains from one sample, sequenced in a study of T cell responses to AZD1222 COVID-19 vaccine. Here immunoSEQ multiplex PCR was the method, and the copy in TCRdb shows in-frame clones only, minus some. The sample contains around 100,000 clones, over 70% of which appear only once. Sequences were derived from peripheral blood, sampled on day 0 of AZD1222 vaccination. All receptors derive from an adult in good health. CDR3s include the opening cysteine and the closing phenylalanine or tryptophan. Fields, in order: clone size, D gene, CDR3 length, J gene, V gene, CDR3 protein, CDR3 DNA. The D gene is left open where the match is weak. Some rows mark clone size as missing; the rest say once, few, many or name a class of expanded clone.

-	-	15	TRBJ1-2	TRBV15	CATSRTGSPPGGYTF	TGTGCCACCAGCCGCACAGGGAGTCCTCCTGGGGGCTACACCTTC
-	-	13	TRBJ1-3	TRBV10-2	CASSGTFFSGIYF	TGCGCCAGCAGTGGGACATTCTTCAGTGGCATATATTTT
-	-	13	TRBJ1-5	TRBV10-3	CAIHQGLNQPQHF	TGTGCCATACACCAGGGGCTCAATCAGCCCCAGCATTTT
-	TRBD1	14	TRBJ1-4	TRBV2	CASSVDRGSEKLFF	TGTGCCAGCAGTGTGGACAGGGGGAGTGAAAAACTGTTTTTT
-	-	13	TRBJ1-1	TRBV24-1	CATRLQGPGEAFF	TGTGCCACCAGATTACAGGGTCCGGGTGAAGCTTTCTTT
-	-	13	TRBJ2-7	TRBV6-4	CASSDSPGYEQYF	TGTGCCAGCAGTGACTCTCCGGGTTACGAGCAGTACTTC
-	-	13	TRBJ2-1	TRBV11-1	CASSWTEDNEQFF	TGTGCCAGCAGCTGGACAGAGGACAATGAGCAGTTCTTC
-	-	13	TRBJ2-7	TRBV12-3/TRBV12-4	CASRPPGHYEQYF	TGTGCCAGCAGGCCCCCGGGTCACTACGAGCAGTACTTC
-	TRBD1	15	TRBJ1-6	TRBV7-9	CASSLQGAANSPLHF	TGTGCCAGCAGCCTACAGGGGGCTGCCAATTCACCCCTCCACTTT
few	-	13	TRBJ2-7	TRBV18	CASSLQGSGEQYF	TGTGCCAGCTCACTACAGGGATCCGGGGAGCAGTACTTC
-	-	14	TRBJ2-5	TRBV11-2	CASSFLGVQETQYF	TGTGCCAGCAGCTTTTTGGGGGTCCAAGAGACCCAGTACTTC
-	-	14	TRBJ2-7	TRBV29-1	CSVHPDEGAGEQYF	TGCAGCGTTCATCCGGATGAGGGAGCCGGCGAGCAGTACTTC
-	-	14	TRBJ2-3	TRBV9	CASSVAGATDTQYF	TGTGCCAGCAGCGTCGCGGGGGCCACAGATACGCAGTATTTT
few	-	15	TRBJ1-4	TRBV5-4	CASSLDVATNEKLFF	TGTGCCAGCAGCTTGGACGTGGCAACTAATGAAAAACTGTTTTTT
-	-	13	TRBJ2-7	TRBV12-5	CASGRDVYYEQYF	TGTGCTAGTGGCCGGGACGTCTACTACGAGCAGTACTTC
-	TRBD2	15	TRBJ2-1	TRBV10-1	CASSSSGSSYNEQFF	TGCGCCAGCAGTTCTAGCGGGAGCTCCTACAATGAGCAGTTCTTC
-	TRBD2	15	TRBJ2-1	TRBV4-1	CASSRNEAGLNEQFF	TGCGCCAGCAGCCGGAATGAAGCGGGACTGAATGAGCAGTTCTTC